Following are 30 T cell receptor beta chains from one sample sequenced in a study of cytomegalovirus exposure and HLA in healthy donors. Vbeta (60) and Jbeta (13) primers were used in the PCR. Produced via immunoSEQ multiplex PCR; TCRdb's table is partial and in-frame only. The sample yields more than 60,000 clones, 60% to 80% seen once. Source material: PBMCs. All receptors come from a male donor in good health and CMV-seropositive.

This clone has only one observation. V and J are TRBV28 and TRBJ1-1; TRBD1 matches at 9 bases. Germline CDR1 reads MDHEN; CDR2 reads SYDVKM. There are 12 residues in the CDR3. Trimming took 6 bases from V and 11 from J; bases not matched to a gene: 7. CDR3 nucleotide sequence: TGTGCCAGCAGACGGACAGGGGTCCAGGCTTTCTTT. This encodes CASRRTGVQAFF.

The V gene is TRBV7-2, the J gene TRBJ1-5; no firm D call. V was pared by 4 bases and J by 4 bases, with 8 bases between. The germline V gene encodes CDR1 SGHTA and CDR2 FQGNSA. The CDR3 extends over 13 amino acids. The CDR3 DNA reads as TGTGCCAGCAGCTACGACGGGAATCAGCCCCAGCATTTT. Translating it yields CASSYDGNQPQHF.

V is TRBV4-1 and J is TRBJ2-7; the D gene is possibly TRBD1 (7 bases). Trimming took 0 bases from V and 4 from J, leaving 19 bases between them. Germline CDR1 reads MGHRA; CDR2 reads YSYEKL. CDR3 length: 17 residues. DNA of the CDR3: TGCGCCAGCAGCCAAGATGGGGGGACAGTGCTCGCATACGAGCAGTACTTC. It yields the protein CASSQDGGTVLAYEQYF.

The chain carries TRBV7-9 and TRBJ1-2, with a weak D call TRBD1 (5 bases). The CDR3 is made up of 15 amino acids. Deletions cut 6 bases from V and 4 bases from J, with 18 bases between. CDR1 is SEHNR and CDR2 is FQNEAQ in the germline V gene (reference sequence). The chain's CDR3 is CASSVLQAEIYGYTF. The CDR3 region has the DNA TGTGCCAGCAGTGTTTTACAGGCGGAGATCTATGGCTACACCTTC.

J is TRBJ1-3 and V is TRBV5-1; D is unresolved. The CDR3 length is 15 residues. Germline CDR1 SGHRS, CDR2 YFSETQ. Trimming left V 0 bases short and J 2 bases short, with 9 bases between. CDR3 region: CASSLVFAAGNTIYF. CDR3 in DNA: TGCGCCAGCAGCTTGGTTTTCGCAGCTGGAAACACCATATATTTT.

The table lists this clone with a few counts. The chain carries TRBV11-2 and TRBJ1-1, with 9 bases that match TRBD1. The CDR3 is 15 residues long. Trimming at V came to 5 bases and at J to 1 base, leaving 5 bases not matched to a gene. Germline V gene lookup returns CDR1 SGHAT and CDR2 FQNNGV. The CDR3 region is CASSAGTGRNTEAFF. CDR3 DNA: TGTGCCAGCAGCGCTGGGACAGGGAGGAACACTGAAGCTTTCTTT.

The rearrangement joins TRBV7-9 to TRBJ2-7; possibly TRBD2 for D (6 bases). The CDR3 spans 13 residues. V was cut by 3 bases and J by 2 bases, with 8 bases left in between. Per germline, CDR1 SEHNR and CDR2 FQNEAQ (reference sequence). CDR3 amino acids: CASSFTGAYEQYF. CDR3 coding DNA: TGTGCCAGCAGCTTTACGGGGGCCTACGAGCAGTACTTC.

This clone has more than one count but fewer than ten. The chain links TRBV6-1 to TRBJ2-7; TRBD2 is a possible D gene (5 bases). The CDR3 runs 15 residues. V lost 2 bases and J 1 base, leaving 12 bases between the germline ends. CDR1 MNHNS and CDR2 SASEGT come from the germline V gene. DNA of the CDR3: TGTGCCAGCAGTGAATGGTCGGCGGGTTCCTACGAGCAGTACTTC. Translation gives CASSEWSAGSYEQYF.

CDR3 region: CASSRTYGDSYNSPLHF. CDR3 nucleotide sequence: TGTGCCAGTAGTCGAACATATGGAGACTCCTATAATTCACCCCTCCACTTT. The gene calls are TRBV19 and TRBJ1-6; no clear D gene. This CDR3 spans 17 amino acids. The ends were cut back, 5 bases at V and 0 bases at J, with 14 bases in the middle. The germline CDR1 and CDR2 sequences are LNHDA and SQIVND (reference sequence).

The chain carries TRBV10-3 and TRBJ1-1; D is undetermined. CDR1 ENHRY and CDR2 SYGVKD come from the germline V gene. V lost 3 bases to trimming and J lost 11 bases, with 16 bases between them. This CDR3 has 13 amino acids. CDR3 sequence (DNA): TGTGCCATCAGTGATGAATTTCAGGTATCTGCTTTCTTT. Translating it yields CAISDEFQVSAFF.

In its sample, this clone was seen a few times. The chain recombines TRBV6-6 with TRBJ1-1, with D perhaps TRBD1 (6 bases). V shed 6 bases and J shed 1 base, with 15 bases lying between them. Germline lookup yields CDR1 MNHNY and CDR2 SVGAGI (reference sequence). The CDR3 consists of 15 residues. CDR3 residues: CASSQQRTANTEAFF. The CDR3, as DNA: TGTGCCAGCAGCCAACAACGGACAGCGAACACTGAAGCTTTCTTT.

The V call is TRBV30, the J call TRBJ2-7; the D gene is possibly TRBD1 (6 bases). The CDR3 loop spans 14 amino acids. Trimming stripped 1 base from V and 6 bases from J, with 16 bases between. From germline, CDR1 is GTSNPN and CDR2 SVGIG (reference sequence). The CDR3 is CAWSDRQGFSEQYF. CDR3 in DNA: TGTGCCTGGAGTGATCGGCAGGGGTTTAGCGAGCAGTACTTC.

There are a few counts of this clone. V and J are TRBV28 and TRBJ1-1; D is perhaps TRBD1 (5 bases). V lost 2 bases and J 5 bases, leaving 18 bases between the germline ends. The germline V gene has CDR1 MDHEN and CDR2 SYDVKM. This CDR3 is built from 16 residues. The CDR3 spells CASSLGLQGGRTEAFF. CDR3 nucleotide sequence: TGTGCCAGCAGTTTAGGATTGCAGGGAGGGAGGACTGAAGCTTTCTTT.

The rearrangement uses TRBV28 and TRBJ2-5, with D perhaps TRBD1 (6 bases). Germline CDR1 reads MDHEN; CDR2 reads SYDVKM. The V end lost 1 base, the J end lost 6 bases, and 18 bases lay between the germline ends. There are 16 residues in the CDR3. In DNA form, the CDR3 reads TGTGCCAGCAGTTTATTGGGGGACACCCTCCGGAAGACCCAGTACTTC. The encoded protein is CASSLLGDTLRKTQYF.

This clone was detected a few times. The chain's CDR3 is CASSPYAEQGRAEAFF. The DNA for the CDR3 is TGTGCCAGCAGCCCCTACGCGGAGCAGGGGCGTGCTGAAGCTTTCTTT. The chain carries TRBV9 and TRBJ1-1; possible D gene TRBD1, 6 bases. This CDR3 spans 16 amino acids. Trimming removed 4 bases at V and 6 bases at J, with 22 bases between. CDR1 and CDR2 from the germline V gene are SGDLS and YYNGEE.

A few counts support this clone. The chain uses TRBV9 and TRBJ2-5, with 8 bases matching TRBD1. Germline-derived CDR1 and CDR2 are SGDLS and YYNGEE. V shed 3 bases, J shed 2 bases, and the junction held 0 bases outside the gene matches. The CDR3 sequence is 13 residues long. The CDR3 protein is CASSGTGQETQYF. As DNA, the CDR3 is TGTGCCAGCAGCGGGACAGGGCAAGAGACCCAGTACTTC.

The genes are TRBV30 and TRBJ2-5; 8 bases match TRBD2. V dropped 2 bases and J dropped 5; count of bases not matched to a gene: 7. Germline V gives CDR1 GTSNPN, CDR2 SVGIG (reference sequence). The CDR3 loop spans 14 amino acids. CDR3 protein: CAWSPGLARETQYF. CDR3 DNA sequence: TGTGCCTGGAGTCCCGGACTAGCTCGGGAGACCCAGTACTTC.

Only one count was recorded for this clone. The CDR3 is CASSLSVTGGQSYNSPLHF. The CDR3, as DNA: TGTGCCAGCAGTTTATCAGTGACAGGGGGCCAGTCCTATAATTCACCCCTCCACTTT. J is TRBJ1-6 and V is TRBV27; 10 bases align to TRBD1. The CDR3 runs to 19 residues. Germline V lookup: CDR1 MNHEY, CDR2 SMNVEV (reference sequence). Trimming at V came to 0 bases and at J to 1 base, leaving 6 bases not matched to a gene.

The chain employs TRBV7-7 and TRBJ2-1; TRBD1 might be the D (6 bases). Germline V gene lookup returns CDR1 SSHAT and CDR2 FNYEAQ (reference sequence). This CDR3 comprises 15 residues. V dropped 2 bases and J dropped 9 bases, with 17 bases sitting between them. In DNA, the CDR3 is TGTGCCAGCAGCTTACTAAGGGGGAAGATAGGTGAGCAGTTCTTC. Translated, it gives CASSLLRGKIGEQFF.

This clone has just a few counts. J is TRBJ2-7 and V is TRBV5-1, with TRBD1 matching over 9 bases. Germline V gene sequence: CDR1 SGHRS, CDR2 YFSETQ. After removal of 5 bases from V and 4 bases from J, the junction contained 4 bases not matched to a gene. The CDR3 is 13 amino acids. The CDR3 nucleotides are TGCGCCAGCAGTACAGGGGGCATGTACGAGCAGTACTTC. Its translation: CASSTGGMYEQYF.

V is TRBV6-1 and J is TRBJ1-2; 10 bases fit TRBD1. V was pared by 4 bases and J by 4 bases, with 0 bases of the junction left unmatched. The CDR3 runs 13 residues. CDR1 is MNHNS, CDR2 SASEGT, per germline. The CDR3 DNA reads as TGTGCCAGCAGTGGGGACAGGGGCTATGGCTACACCTTC. The encoded protein is CASSGDRGYGYTF.

The V gene is TRBV7-9, the J gene TRBJ2-1; 11 bases agree with TRBD1. The CDR3 runs 16 residues. The V segment lost 5 bases and the J segment 8 bases; nucleotides outside the gene matches: 11. From germline, CDR1 is SEHNR and CDR2 FQNEAQ (reference sequence). Here the CDR3 DNA reads TGTGCCAGCAGCCCACGGGACAGGGGGTTGGTGGATGAGCAGTTCTTC. This encodes CASSPRDRGLVDEQFF.

This clone was counted only a few times. This sequence joins TRBV19 and TRBJ2-7; D is uncertain. Trimming removed 3 bases at V and 2 bases at J, with 11 bases between. Per germline, CDR1 LNHDA and CDR2 SQIVND (reference sequence). This CDR3 has 14 amino acids. CDR3 in amino acids: CASSILAGPYEQYF. The CDR3 coding sequence is TGTGCCAGTAGTATTCTGGCAGGCCCCTACGAGCAGTACTTC.

Concerning this clone itself: One end of the junction varies from germline; a read error may be responsible. The rearrangement links TRBV5-1 to TRBJ2-6, with 11 bases aligning to TRBD1. Germline CDR1 SGHRS, CDR2 YFSETQ. This CDR3 region has 18 residues. In DNA, the CDR3 is TGCGCCAGCAACCGGGGACAGGGGGATTTCTCTGGGGTCAACGTCCTGACTTTC. This codes for CASNRGQGDFSGVNVLTF.

A word on this clone: A junction end diverges from the germline sequence, so it may reflect a read error. The same CDR3 arises from other DNA sequences in this sample as well. CDR3 sequence (DNA): TGCGCCAGCAGTTTCAACGGGGAGAACACTGAAGCTTTCTTT. Translating gives CASSFNGENTEAFF. The V and J genes are TRBV6-6 and TRBJ1-1; D is undetermined. The germline V gene encodes CDR1 MNHNY and CDR2 SVGAGI (reference sequence). There are 14 residues in the CDR3.

V gene TRBV4-3 combines with J gene TRBJ1-6; D is possibly TRBD1 (5 bases). From germline, CDR1 is LGHNA and CDR2 YSLEER. The germline V and J ends were trimmed by 0 bases and 5 bases, with 8 bases remaining between them. This CDR3 comprises 15 residues. CDR3 bases: TGCGCCAGCAGCCAAGAAGTAGGGGATAATTCACCCCTCCACTTT. This sequence encodes CASSQEVGDNSPLHF.

A few counts support this clone. The chain has TRBV6-4 and TRBJ1-4; possibly TRBD1 for D (6 bases). Trimming took off 8 bases at V and 8 bases at J, with 15 bases between the two ends. The germline CDR1 and CDR2 sequences are MRHNA and SNTAGT. This CDR3 is 13 amino acids long. The CDR3 is CASPSQGLEKLFF. The CDR3 bases are TGTGCCAGCCCCTCACAGGGTTTAGAAAAACTGTTTTTT.

This clone has a handful of counts. The chain couples TRBV4-2 to TRBJ2-5; 7 positions agree with TRBD2. The CDR3 is made up of 15 amino acids. Germline V gene sequence: CDR1 LGHNA, CDR2 YNFKEQ. J gave up 4 bases and V 2 bases, and 7 bases lay outside the gene matches. The CDR3 reads CASSQSGTNLETQYF. The DNA for the CDR3 is TGTGCCAGCAGCCAATCCGGGACTAACTTAGAGACCCAGTACTTC.

This clone was seen more than once but under ten times. The chain links TRBV19 to TRBJ2-5, with a possible D match to TRBD1 (5 bases). This CDR3 has 16 amino acids. The V and J ends lost 4 bases and 1 base respectively, with 16 bases between them. Germline CDR1 is LNHDA and CDR2 is SQIVND (reference sequence). The DNA of the CDR3 is TGTGCCAGTAGTACCCACAACCAGGGAAGCCAAGAGACCCAGTACTTC. The encoded protein is CASSTHNQGSQETQYF. The full variable domain, its missing parts supplied by reference TRBV19 and TRBJ2-5, is DGGITQSPKYLFRKEGQNVTLSCEQNLNHDAMYWYRQDPGQGLRLIYYSQIVNDFQKGDIAEGYSVSREKKESFPLTVTSAQKNPTAFYLCASSTHNQGSQETQYFGPGTRLLVL.

This clone was counted between two and nine times. The chain joins TRBV7-2 to TRBJ1-3; no clear D. Germline V gene sequence: CDR1 SGHTA, CDR2 FQGNSA. V lost 2 bases to trimming and J lost 0 bases, with 8 bases between them. This CDR3 contains 15 residues. The CDR3 region has the DNA TGTGCCAGCAGCTTAACGGACTTCTCTGGAAACACCATATATTTT. The encoded protein is CASSLTDFSGNTIYF.